This T cell receptor beta chain was profiled in a study of blood T cells in healthy people across ages. The V and J ends lost 5 bases and 2 bases respectively, with 7 bases between them. The CDR3 covers 13 residues. The germline gives CDR1 SGHTA, CDR2 FQGNSA. For the second PCR, which ran for about 7 to 12 cycles, a sample-barcoded 5' primer and a J-beta primer mix were used. A template-switch adaptor that had 12 random nucleotides put a tag on each cDNA molecule. TCRdb re-called the 5' RACE reads through MiXCR, storing one row per CDR3 protein. Seen here are 650,000 to 800,000 distinct CDR3 sequences, 44% observed once, and the top ten hold 15% to 25%. Only a few counts were recorded for this clonotype.

The V call is TRBV7-2, the J call TRBJ1-5, with D uncertain. Specimen: blood. The receptor was isolated from a man in his 60s in good health. The CDR3 nucleotides read TGTGCCAGCAGCCCGGCGGGCAATCAGCCCCAGCATTTT. Encoded protein: CASSPAGNQPQHF. Looking up the rest from reference TRBV7-2 and TRBJ1-5 gives the full variable domain: GAGVSQSPSNKVTEKGKDVELRCDPISGHTALYWYRQSLGQGLEFLIYFQGNSAPDKSGLPSDRFSAERTGGSVSTLTIQRTQQEDSAVYLCASSPAGNQPQHFGDGTRLSIL.